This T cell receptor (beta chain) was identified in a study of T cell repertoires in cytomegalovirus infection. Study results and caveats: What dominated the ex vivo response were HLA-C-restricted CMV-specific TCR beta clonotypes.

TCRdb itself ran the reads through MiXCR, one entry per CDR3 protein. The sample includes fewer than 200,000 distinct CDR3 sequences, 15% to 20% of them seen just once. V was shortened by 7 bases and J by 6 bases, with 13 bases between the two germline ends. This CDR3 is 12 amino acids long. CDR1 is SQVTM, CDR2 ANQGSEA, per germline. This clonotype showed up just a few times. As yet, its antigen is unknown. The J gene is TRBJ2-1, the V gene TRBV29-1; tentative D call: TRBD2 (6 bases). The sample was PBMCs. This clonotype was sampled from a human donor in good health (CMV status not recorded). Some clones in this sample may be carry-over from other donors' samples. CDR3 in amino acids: CSGGGISNEQFF. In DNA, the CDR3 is TGCAGCGGAGGAGGGATCAGCAATGAGCAGTTCTTC.